A selection of T cell receptor beta chains follows, all from one sample in a study of naive and memory T cell subsets. From the 5' RACE reads, TCRdb called clonotypes with MiXCR, one entry per CDR3 protein. The profile shows roughly 56,000 distinct CDR3 sequences, around 7.7% of them singletons. Every receptor here comes from a male donor in good health. The CDR3 runs from the conserved cysteine through the conserved F or W. The order of the fields is J gene, V gene, D gene, clone size, CDR3 protein, CDR3 DNA. D genes are given only for firm matches. Some rows mark clone size as missing; the rest say once, few, many or name a class of expanded clone.

j_call: TRBJ2-2; v_call: TRBV20-1; d_call: NA; clone_size: few; cdr3_aa: CSAASAVNTGELFF; cdr3_nt: TGCAGTGCCGCTAGTGCAGTGAACACCGGGGAGCTGTTTTTT
j_call: TRBJ2-7; v_call: TRBV29-1; d_call: TRBD2; clone_size: many; cdr3_aa: CSVREDYSYEQYF; cdr3_nt: TGCAGCGTCCGGGAGGATTACTCCTACGAGCAGTACTTC
j_call: TRBJ2-1; v_call: TRBV19; d_call: TRBD2; clone_size: NA; cdr3_aa: CASSIDRGLAGNNEQFF; cdr3_nt: TGTGCCAGTAGTATAGATCGAGGACTAGCGGGAAATAATGAGCAGTTCTTC
j_call: TRBJ2-3; v_call: TRBV29-1; d_call: TRBD2; clone_size: NA; cdr3_aa: CSGLPSGRMTDTQYF; cdr3_nt: TGCAGCGGCCTGCCGAGCGGGAGAATGACAGATACGCAGTATTTT
j_call: TRBJ1-6; v_call: TRBV30; d_call: TRBD1; clone_size: NA; cdr3_aa: CALAARDRGLVPGNSPLHF; cdr3_nt: TGTGCCCTGGCCGCCCGGGACAGGGGGCTCGTGCCGGGGAATTCACCCCTCCACTTT
j_call: TRBJ2-7; v_call: TRBV20-1; d_call: TRBD2; clone_size: many; cdr3_aa: CSARKLAGLPLSYEQYF; cdr3_nt: TGCAGTGCTAGAAAACTAGCGGGACTACCTCTCTCCTACGAGCAGTACTTC
j_call: TRBJ2-7; v_call: TRBV2; d_call: NA; clone_size: few; cdr3_aa: CASMEGGGTYEQYF; cdr3_nt: TGTGCCAGCATGGAGGGTGGAGGGACCTACGAGCAGTACTTC
j_call: TRBJ2-3; v_call: TRBV3-1; d_call: TRBD1; clone_size: few; cdr3_aa: CASSPRQGFTDTQYF; cdr3_nt: TGTGCCAGCAGCCCAAGACAGGGATTCACAGATACGCAGTATTTT
j_call: TRBJ1-6; v_call: TRBV7-2; d_call: NA; clone_size: NA; cdr3_aa: CASSLQGSSPLHF; cdr3_nt: TGTGCCAGCAGCTTACAGGGTAGTTCACCCCTCCACTTT
j_call: TRBJ1-6; v_call: TRBV6-1; d_call: NA; clone_size: few; cdr3_aa: CASSNRRSSYNSPLHF; cdr3_nt: TGTGCCAGCAGTAATAGGCGGTCCTCCTATAATTCACCCCTCCACTTT
j_call: TRBJ2-5; v_call: TRBV5-4; d_call: NA; clone_size: NA; cdr3_aa: CASSLGQEQETQYF; cdr3_nt: TGTGCCAGCAGCTTGGGACAGGAACAAGAGACCCAGTACTTC
j_call: TRBJ2-1; v_call: TRBV20-1; d_call: NA; clone_size: many; cdr3_aa: CSARDPRPSSYNEQFF; cdr3_nt: TGCAGTGCTAGAGACCCGCGCCCGAGCTCCTACAATGAGCAGTTCTTC
j_call: TRBJ2-7; v_call: TRBV12-5; d_call: NA; clone_size: few; cdr3_aa: CASARGDSYEQYF; cdr3_nt: TGTGCTAGTGCCCGGGGTGATTCCTACGAGCAGTACTTC
j_call: TRBJ2-5; v_call: TRBV6-6; d_call: NA; clone_size: few; cdr3_aa: CASSYESLETQYF; cdr3_nt: TGTGCCAGCAGTTATGAGTCATTGGAGACCCAGTACTTC
j_call: TRBJ1-2; v_call: TRBV2; d_call: NA; clone_size: many; cdr3_aa: CASSEREDNYGYTF; cdr3_nt: TGTGCCAGCAGTGAAAGGGAGGACAACTATGGCTACACCTTC
j_call: TRBJ1-3; v_call: TRBV7-2; d_call: NA; clone_size: NA; cdr3_aa: CASSLRISGNTIYF; cdr3_nt: TGTGCCAGCAGCTTGAGGATCTCTGGAAACACCATATATTTT
j_call: TRBJ2-3; v_call: TRBV5-1; d_call: NA; clone_size: many; cdr3_aa: CASSLGDGVGDTQYF; cdr3_nt: TGCGCCAGCAGCTTGGGGGATGGGGTCGGAGATACGCAGTATTTT
j_call: TRBJ2-6; v_call: TRBV11-2; d_call: NA; clone_size: many; cdr3_aa: CASSPAGANVLTF; cdr3_nt: TGTGCCAGCAGCCCTGCCGGGGCCAACGTCCTGACTTTC
j_call: TRBJ2-1; v_call: TRBV12-3/TRBV12-4; d_call: NA; clone_size: many; cdr3_aa: CASSLARRGTYNEQFF; cdr3_nt: TGTGCCAGCAGTTTAGCGCGCCGGGGGACCTACAATGAGCAGTTCTTC
j_call: TRBJ1-3; v_call: TRBV6-6; d_call: NA; clone_size: NA; cdr3_aa: CASSYSGAGNTIYF; cdr3_nt: TGTGCCAGCAGTTACTCAGGGGCTGGAAACACCATATATTTT
j_call: TRBJ1-1; v_call: TRBV6-2/TRBV6-3; d_call: NA; clone_size: few; cdr3_aa: CASSYSEGTEAFF; cdr3_nt: TGTGCCAGCAGTTACTCCGAAGGCACTGAAGCTTTCTTT
j_call: TRBJ2-1; v_call: TRBV7-8; d_call: TRBD2; clone_size: few; cdr3_aa: CASSLEAGGTYNEQFF; cdr3_nt: TGTGCCAGCAGCTTAGAGGCGGGGGGAACCTACAATGAGCAGTTCTTC
j_call: TRBJ2-3; v_call: TRBV7-9; d_call: TRBD1; clone_size: few; cdr3_aa: CASSLTTGTSADTQYF; cdr3_nt: TGTGCCAGCAGCTTAACGACAGGGACGTCGGCAGATACGCAGTATTTT
j_call: TRBJ2-7; v_call: TRBV19; d_call: NA; clone_size: many; cdr3_aa: CATLDLAGSYEQYF; cdr3_nt: TGTGCCACCCTCGATCTGGCTGGATCCTACGAGCAGTACTTC
j_call: TRBJ2-3; v_call: TRBV6-5; d_call: TRBD2; clone_size: NA; cdr3_aa: CASSPEGTSEVSLLGDTQYF; cdr3_nt: TGTGCCAGCAGCCCGGAAGGGACTAGCGAGGTGTCATTATTGGGGGATACGCAGTATTTT
j_call: TRBJ1-5; v_call: TRBV30; d_call: TRBD1; clone_size: few; cdr3_aa: CAWSAQGAWNQPQHF; cdr3_nt: TGTGCCTGGAGTGCCCAGGGGGCTTGGAATCAGCCCCAGCATTTT
j_call: TRBJ2-1; v_call: TRBV19; d_call: NA; clone_size: once; cdr3_aa: CAINTDVTHEQFF; cdr3_nt: TGTGCCATTAATACAGACGTAACCCATGAGCAGTTCTTC
j_call: TRBJ2-1; v_call: TRBV19; d_call: NA; clone_size: NA; cdr3_aa: CASSIANIHNEQFF; cdr3_nt: TGTGCCAGTAGTATAGCGAATATTCACAATGAGCAGTTCTTC
j_call: TRBJ2-1; v_call: TRBV27; d_call: TRBD2; clone_size: many; cdr3_aa: CASRISGMSSYNEQFF; cdr3_nt: TGTGCCAGCAGAATTAGCGGGATGAGCTCCTACAATGAGCAGTTCTTC
j_call: TRBJ2-1; v_call: TRBV19; d_call: NA; clone_size: NA; cdr3_aa: CASSTGGGPYNEQFF; cdr3_nt: TGTGCCAGTAGTACTGGGGGGGGCCCCTACAATGAGCAGTTCTTC
j_call: TRBJ2-1; v_call: TRBV7-9; d_call: TRBD1; clone_size: many; cdr3_aa: CASSLDYDRGRTYNEQFF; cdr3_nt: TGTGCCAGCAGCCTAGACTACGACAGGGGTAGGACCTACAATGAGCAGTTCTTC
j_call: TRBJ2-2; v_call: TRBV20-1; d_call: NA; clone_size: many; cdr3_aa: CSALTSPSTGELFF; cdr3_nt: TGCAGTGCTCTTACTAGCCCAAGCACCGGGGAGCTGTTTTTT
j_call: TRBJ2-1; v_call: TRBV19; d_call: TRBD2; clone_size: few; cdr3_aa: CASSIASGKMGNEQFF; cdr3_nt: TGTGCCAGTAGTATAGCTAGCGGGAAGATGGGCAATGAGCAGTTCTTC
j_call: TRBJ2-2; v_call: TRBV25-1; d_call: TRBD1; clone_size: NA; cdr3_aa: CACGQANTGELFF; cdr3_nt: TGTGCCTGCGGACAGGCGAACACCGGGGAGCTGTTTTTT
j_call: TRBJ2-6; v_call: TRBV3-1; d_call: NA; clone_size: NA; cdr3_aa: CASSYRTRSDSGANVLTF; cdr3_nt: TGTGCCAGCAGCTATAGGACACGGTCCGACTCTGGGGCCAACGTCCTGACTTTC
j_call: TRBJ2-2; v_call: TRBV20-1; d_call: NA; clone_size: many; cdr3_aa: CSAALPGGELFF; cdr3_nt: TGCAGTGCTGCCCTACCGGGCGGGGAGCTGTTTTTT
j_call: TRBJ2-6; v_call: TRBV2; d_call: TRBD1; clone_size: many; cdr3_aa: CASSDRGRTGANVLTF; cdr3_nt: TGTGCCAGCAGTGATAGGGGGCGCACTGGGGCCAACGTCCTGACTTTC
j_call: TRBJ2-7; v_call: TRBV27; d_call: NA; clone_size: many; cdr3_aa: CASSGPPSYEQYF; cdr3_nt: TGTGCCAGCAGCGGTCCGCCTTCCTACGAGCAGTACTTC
j_call: TRBJ2-5; v_call: TRBV27; d_call: NA; clone_size: few; cdr3_aa: CASSPRPVSGYQETQYF; cdr3_nt: TGTGCCAGCAGCCCACGGCCGGTCTCAGGGTACCAAGAGACCCAGTACTTC
j_call: TRBJ2-3; v_call: TRBV2; d_call: TRBD2; clone_size: many; cdr3_aa: CASSVGLGGDTQYF; cdr3_nt: TGTGCCAGCAGTGTGGGACTAGGAGGAGATACGCAGTATTTT
j_call: TRBJ2-3; v_call: TRBV7-9; d_call: NA; clone_size: many; cdr3_aa: CASSLETVSTDTQYF; cdr3_nt: TGTGCCAGCAGCTTAGAAACGGTTAGCACAGATACGCAGTATTTT
j_call: TRBJ2-3; v_call: TRBV11-2; d_call: TRBD2; clone_size: many; cdr3_aa: CASSLRREDSTDTQYF; cdr3_nt: TGTGCCAGCAGCTTGAGACGGGAGGACAGCACAGATACGCAGTATTTT
j_call: TRBJ2-1; v_call: TRBV13; d_call: NA; clone_size: many; cdr3_aa: CASSLDPSPHNEQFF; cdr3_nt: TGTGCCAGCAGCTTAGACCCCTCGCCACACAATGAGCAGTTCTTC
j_call: TRBJ2-7; v_call: TRBV20-1; d_call: TRBD2; clone_size: many; cdr3_aa: CSARSDGTSGGSSYEQYF; cdr3_nt: TGCAGTGCTCGGAGTGATGGGACTAGCGGGGGAAGCTCCTACGAGCAGTACTTC